This T cell receptor (beta chain) was identified during a study of T cell clones after liver transplantation (dated by TCRdb to the late 2010s). About the investigation overall: The samples were obtained from ITN030ST, a randomized trial that attempted immunosuppression withdrawal within 2 years after liver transplantation. Donor-reactive T cell clones were identified by TCRbeta sequencing after a pre-transplant mixed lymphocyte reaction and then tracked in post-transplant blood. As an antigen-independent comparator for donor-reactive sequences, third party-reactive TCRbeta sequences were also identified from pre-transplant MLRs. Of the eight recipients, a few were HCV-positive, while the remaining recipients had been transplanted for non-autoimmune, non-viral indications. Until randomization at 12-24 months post-transplant, subjects were given standard immunosuppression, with no induction therapy. Tolerance meant complete immunosuppression withdrawal for at least one year without liver enzymes rising beyond twice the upper limit of normal. Blood samples were collected pre-transplant, pre-randomization before withdrawal, and post-randomization after either complete withdrawal or failed withdrawal. Of the 8 liver transplant recipients making up the studied cohort, 3 were classified as tolerant and 5 as non-tolerant. What the work shows at the level of the full study, not this receptor alone: A greater decline was seen for donor-reactive sequences than for third party-reactive sequences, suggesting partial antigen-specific deletion unrelated to withdrawal success. A significant post-transplant decrease in circulating donor-reactive CD4 TCRbeta sequences was observed in most of the 8 subjects, irrespective of tolerance or HCV status. The conclusions were considered preliminary, being limited by small, heterogeneous patient numbers and non-standardized post-transplant time points. Because no allograft tissue specimens were available, donor-reactive T cells may have migrated into the graft instead of being deleted. Low numbers of available donor cells limited the measurable donor-reactive repertoire in two subjects. When repertoire turnover was accounted for, significantly reduced detection of donor-reactive sequences was found in 7 of 8 subjects for CD4 and in 8 of 8 subjects for CD8.

Thawed unstimulated PBMCs were stained for CD3, CD4 and CD8 and FACS-sorted into CD3+CD4+ and CD3+CD8+ populations. All 8 studied subjects were randomized to withdrawal of immunosuppression. Genomic DNA was isolated with the Qiagen DNeasy Blood and Tissue Kit. Remarks on this clone: Its antigen specificity is not known. There are no base qualities to consult, and no much larger clone falls within one base.

Using immunoSEQ, frozen genomic DNA was subjected to high-throughput TCRbeta CDR3 sequencing, a process that included PCR amplification, mapping, bias correction and internal controls. Per the source publication's procedure: Productive rearrangements were kept, and unique TCRbeta sequences were defined by CDR3 nucleotide sequence plus V and J gene. For a sequence to be called donor-reactive, it needed a frequency of at least 0.01% and at least 5-fold expansion in CFSE-low cells compared with unstimulated pre-transplant cells. Per-subject minimum frequency thresholds, based on the lowest-template unstimulated sample, ensured at least 90% detection power. Jensen-Shannon divergence between the top 1000 TCRbeta sequences after and before transplant was used to measure repertoire turnover. Changes in detection of donor-reactive sequences were assessed with two-sided Fisher's exact tests. In its TCRdb copy, this immuneACCESS table keeps in-frame sequences only and misses some clones. Where compared with another copy, unresolved V genes explain less than half of these, and the others have no known cause. The D gene and trimming were derived from the DNA, and the V and J assignments and clone size from that table. Recorded for this sample are roughly 60,000 clones; approximately 70% of them occurred a single time. Together, the top ten hold 2.8% of the sample.

The CDR3 starts with the cysteine, ends with the phenylalanine, and has 15 residues. The entry retains the CDR3 DNA only, 45 bases that are in frame from base 1. V has 1 base trimmed and J has 1 base trimmed; junction bases matching no gene number 2. From the germline V gene, CDR1 is KGHSH and CDR2 is LQKENI. The rearrangement joined TRBV18 to TRBJ2-7; TRBD1 fits 9 bases in the junction. The origin of this receptor is a human patient who received a liver transplant. After a transplant, some T cells may have been passed on by the graft donor. This material consisted of CD4+ T cells from blood, taken at the approximately 15-month timepoint. The DNA sequence reads TGTGCCAGCTCACCACGAGGGACAGGGTCCTACGAGCAGTACTTC. Its protein reads: CASSPRGTGSYEQYF. Supplemented by the reference TRBV18 and TRBJ2-7 proteins around the CDR3, the complete variable domain is NAGVMQNPRHLVRRRGQEARLRCSPMKGHSHVYWYRQLPEEGLKFMVYLQKENIIDESGMPKERFSAEFPKEGPSILRIQQVVRGDSAAYFCASSPRGTGSYEQYFGPGTRLTVT.